A selection of T cell receptor beta chains follows, all from one sample in a study of CD8+ T cells in alopecia areata. Data came from immunoSEQ multiplex PCR; TCRdb stores just in-frame clones and leaves some out. The table shows about 190,000 clones, with 55% to 70% occurring only once. This material consisted of CD4+ T cells sorted from blood, taken at week 4, from a patient treated with tofacitinib. The receptors here all came from a human donor with alopecia areata. CDR3s include the opening cysteine and the closing phenylalanine or tryptophan. The order of the fields is CDR3 length, clone size, D gene, V gene, J gene, CDR3 protein, CDR3 DNA. A D gene is named only where the DNA matches it firmly. Only some rows state a clone size, as once, few, many or a class for expanded clones.

cdr3_length: 14; clone_size: .; d_call: TRBD2; v_call: TRBV30; j_call: TRBJ2-3; cdr3_aa: CAWTLLAAPQAQYF; cdr3_nt: TGTGCCTGGACCCTCCTAGCGGCTCCCCAAGCGCAGTATTTT
cdr3_length: 13; clone_size: .; d_call: TRBD1; v_call: TRBV2; j_call: TRBJ1-1; cdr3_aa: CASHGQGNTEAFF; cdr3_nt: TGTGCCAGCCACGGACAGGGGAACACTGAAGCTTTCTTT
cdr3_length: 14; clone_size: few; d_call: .; v_call: TRBV7-9; j_call: TRBJ2-3; cdr3_aa: CASHLGGATDTQYF; cdr3_nt: TGTGCCAGCCACCTAGGAGGAGCGACAGATACGCAGTATTTT
cdr3_length: 14; clone_size: .; d_call: TRBD1; v_call: TRBV30; j_call: TRBJ2-5; cdr3_aa: CAWSGGQGRETQYF; cdr3_nt: TGTGCCTGGAGTGGGGGACAGGGAAGAGAGACCCAGTACTTC
cdr3_length: 13; clone_size: .; d_call: TRBD1; v_call: TRBV28; j_call: TRBJ2-1; cdr3_aa: CASSQGQNNEQFF; cdr3_nt: TGTGCCAGCAGCCAGGGACAGAACAATGAGCAGTTCTTC
cdr3_length: 16; clone_size: few; d_call: .; v_call: TRBV23-1; j_call: TRBJ1-5; cdr3_aa: CASSQSNAITGQPQHF; cdr3_nt: TGCGCCAGCAGTCAATCGAACGCGATAACGGGTCAGCCCCAGCATTTT
cdr3_length: 15; clone_size: few; d_call: .; v_call: TRBV10-3; j_call: TRBJ2-5; cdr3_aa: CAISLGSSSGETQYF; cdr3_nt: TGTGCCATCAGCCTCGGATCCTCTTCGGGGGAGACCCAGTACTTC
cdr3_length: 15; clone_size: few; d_call: TRBD2; v_call: TRBV7-2; j_call: TRBJ2-7; cdr3_aa: CASSLDPSGNYEQYF; cdr3_nt: TGTGCCAGCAGCTTAGACCCTAGCGGAAACTACGAGCAGTACTTC
cdr3_length: 14; clone_size: once; d_call: .; v_call: TRBV12-2; j_call: TRBJ2-5; cdr3_aa: CASRFDRGRGTQYF; cdr3_nt: TGTGCAAGTCGATTCGACAGGGGAAGAGGGACCCAGTACTTC
cdr3_length: 15; clone_size: .; d_call: TRBD2; v_call: TRBV6-5; j_call: TRBJ2-1; cdr3_aa: CASSYGLAGAFEQFF; cdr3_nt: TGTGCCAGCAGTTACGGACTAGCGGGAGCGTTTGAGCAGTTCTTC
cdr3_length: 15; clone_size: few; d_call: .; v_call: TRBV5-1; j_call: TRBJ2-1; cdr3_aa: CASSSSESSYNEQFF; cdr3_nt: TGCGCCAGCAGCTCAAGCGAGAGCTCCTACAATGAGCAGTTCTTC
cdr3_length: 15; clone_size: .; d_call: .; v_call: TRBV7-2; j_call: TRBJ2-5; cdr3_aa: CASSLEAGRHETQYF; cdr3_nt: TGTGCCAGCAGCTTAGAGGCCGGGAGACACGAGACCCAGTACTTC
cdr3_length: 13; clone_size: few; d_call: .; v_call: TRBV5-1; j_call: TRBJ2-5; cdr3_aa: CASSLGPQETQYF; cdr3_nt: TGCGCCAGCAGCTTGGGTCCCCAAGAGACCCAGTACTTC
cdr3_length: 15; clone_size: .; d_call: .; v_call: TRBV9; j_call: TRBJ1-5; cdr3_aa: CASSKTTGMDQPQHF; cdr3_nt: TGTGCCAGCAGCAAAACTACAGGGATGGATCAGCCCCAGCATTTT
cdr3_length: 11; clone_size: .; d_call: .; v_call: TRBV6-5; j_call: TRBJ1-1; cdr3_aa: CASRMNTEAFF; cdr3_nt: TGTGCCAGCAGGATGAACACTGAAGCTTTCTTT
cdr3_length: 13; clone_size: .; d_call: .; v_call: TRBV30; j_call: TRBJ2-7; cdr3_aa: CAWSVAPLNEQYF; cdr3_nt: TGTGCCTGGAGTGTAGCGCCCCTGAACGAGCAGTACTTC
cdr3_length: 14; clone_size: .; d_call: TRBD2; v_call: TRBV25-1; j_call: TRBJ2-3; cdr3_aa: CASSVGGRGDTQYF; cdr3_nt: TGTGCCAGCAGTGTCGGCGGGAGAGGAGATACGCAGTATTTT
cdr3_length: 10; clone_size: .; d_call: .; v_call: TRBV20-1; j_call: TRBJ1-1; cdr3_aa: CSAAGDEAFF; cdr3_nt: TGCAGTGCTGCAGGGGACGAAGCTTTCTTT
cdr3_length: 15; clone_size: .; d_call: TRBD1; v_call: TRBV5-1; j_call: TRBJ2-3; cdr3_aa: CASSLGDRAPDTQYF; cdr3_nt: TGCGCCAGCAGCTTGGGGGACAGGGCCCCAGATACGCAGTATTTT